This T cell receptor (beta chain) emerged from a study of blood T cell repertoires in COVID-19. Background on the study: The analysed material was cDNA or gDNA that came from T cells, B-cell-depleted T cells, or PBMCs.

The V segment lost 5 bases and the J segment 1 base; nucleotides outside the gene matches: 6. The CDR3 is 17 residues long. The germline CDR1 and CDR2 sequences are SGHNT and YENEEA. The assay was immunoSEQ multiplex PCR, and TCRdb's table has in-frame clones only and misses some. The sample records around 68,000 clones, around 89% being singletons. Sequenced sample: peripheral blood. The sequence derives from a man aged 50 to 59 with acute or convalescent COVID-19. This chain uses TRBV11-3 with TRBJ2-3, with TRBD2 matching over 13 bases. This CDR3 is CASSPGTSGKGTDTQYF. CDR3 DNA sequence: TGTGCCAGCAGCCCTGGGACTAGCGGGAAGGGCACAGATACGCAGTATTTT.